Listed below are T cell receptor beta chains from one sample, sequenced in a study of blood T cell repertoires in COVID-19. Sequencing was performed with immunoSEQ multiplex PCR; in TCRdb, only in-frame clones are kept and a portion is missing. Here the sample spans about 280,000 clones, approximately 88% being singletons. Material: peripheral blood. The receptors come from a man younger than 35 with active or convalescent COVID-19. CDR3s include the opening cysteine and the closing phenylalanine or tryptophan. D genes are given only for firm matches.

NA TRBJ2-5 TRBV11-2 TGTGCCAGCAGCTCCCTCTTGGAGACCCAGTACTTC CASSSLLETQYF
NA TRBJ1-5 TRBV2 TGTGCCAGCAGTGAAGGGCGGGGCAATCAGCCCCAGCATTTT CASSEGRGNQPQHF
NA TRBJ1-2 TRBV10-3 TGTGCCATCAGTGAGTCTCGGGGCTACACCTTC CAISESRGYTF
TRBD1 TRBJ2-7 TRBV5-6 TGTGCCAGCAGCGTTCCGGGACAGACCTACGAGCAGTACTTC CASSVPGQTYEQYF
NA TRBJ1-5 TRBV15 TGTGCCACCAGCAGATCAGGGGGCAATCAGCCCCAGCATTTT CATSRSGGNQPQHF
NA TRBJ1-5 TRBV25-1 TGTGCCAGCAGTGAATGGGCCTGGGATCAGCCCCAGCATTTT CASSEWAWDQPQHF
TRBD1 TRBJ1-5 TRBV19 TGTGCCAGTAGGCGGCAGGGGGATAGCAATCAGCCCCAGCATTTT CASRRQGDSNQPQHF
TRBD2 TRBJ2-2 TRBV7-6 TGTGCCAGCAGACCACTAGCGGGGGGAACCGGGGAGCTGTTTTTT CASRPLAGGTGELFF
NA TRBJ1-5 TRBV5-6 TGTGCCAGCAGCAAGAGTCGGCAGCCCCAGCATTTT CASSKSRQPQHF
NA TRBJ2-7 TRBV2 TGTGCCAGCAGTGAAGCGCGACTGTGGGACGAGCAGTACTTC CASSEARLWDEQYF
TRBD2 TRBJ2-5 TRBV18 TGTGCCAGCTCACCGCTAGCGGGGACCCAAGAGACCCAGTACTTC CASSPLAGTQETQYF
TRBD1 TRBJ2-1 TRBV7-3 TGTGCCAGCTCATCCGGGCCAGGGGGAGACAATGAGCAGTTCTTC CASSSGPGGDNEQFF
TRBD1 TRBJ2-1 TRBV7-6 TGTGCCAGCAGCCCGCTCGGACAGGGGAAATTCGGTGAGCAGTTCTTC CASSPLGQGKFGEQFF
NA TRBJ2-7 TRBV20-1 TGCAGTGCTAGTGCGGGGAGATCAGCCTCCTACGAGCAGTACTTC CSASAGRSASYEQYF
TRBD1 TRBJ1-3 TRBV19 TGTGCCTCCTCCGACAGGGATCGAAACACCATATATTTT CASSDRDRNTIYF
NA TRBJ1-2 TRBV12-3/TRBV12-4 TGTGCCAGCAGTTTAGTTGGGCCAGATGGCTACACCTTC CASSLVGPDGYTF
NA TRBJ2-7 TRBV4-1 TGCGCCAGCAGCCAAGGGGCAGGCCCAACCTACGAGCAGTACTTC CASSQGAGPTYEQYF
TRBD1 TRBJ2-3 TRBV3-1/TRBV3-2 TGTGCCAGCGGAGCCCCCGGGGACAGGGGCACAGATACGCAGTATTTT CASGAPGDRGTDTQYF
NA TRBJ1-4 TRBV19 TGTGCCAGTAGTATAAACACCGGAGCCGATGAAAAACTGTTTTTT CASSINTGADEKLFF
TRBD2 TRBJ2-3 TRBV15 TGTGCCACCAGCAGAGATCGGCGGGGGATCACAGATACGCAGTATTTT CATSRDRRGITDTQYF
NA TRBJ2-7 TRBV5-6 TGTGCCAGCAGCCGCGGGACGCCCGCCTACGAGCAGTACTTC CASSRGTPAYEQYF
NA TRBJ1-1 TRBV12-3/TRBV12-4 TGTGCCAGCAGTTTTATGGGGCAGGGGGAAGCTTTCTTT CASSFMGQGEAFF
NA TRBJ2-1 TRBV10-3 TGTGCCATCAGGCCGAGTTCGTACAATGAGCAGTTCTTC CAIRPSSYNEQFF
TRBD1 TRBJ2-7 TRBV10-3 TGTGCCATCAGTGATAACAAGGACAGGGGTGGCGAGCAGTACTTC CAISDNKDRGGEQYF